This T cell receptor (beta chain) was recorded in a study of blood T cell repertoires in COVID-19. Across the study: Both acute and convalescent COVID-19 samples were obtained from the United States, Italy and Spain.

In the original analysis: Nucleated cell number was recorded as an estimate derived from reference gene primer amplification. Measured with immunoSEQ multiplex PCR; TCRdb has only the in-frame clones, and not every one. V and J calls and clone size are those listed in that table; D and trimming were worked out from the DNA. The table includes a few hundred thousand clones, roughly 89% detected once. V gave up 4 bases and J gave up 2 bases, with 13 bases separating them. The V gene's germline CDR1 is SGHDN and CDR2 FVKESK. The length of the CDR3 is 15 residues. This rearrangement joins TRBV14 to TRBJ2-3; weak D call: TRBD1 (5 bases). The TCR comes from a man aged 30-40 years who had recovered from COVID-19. The specimen sequenced was peripheral blood. Here the CDR3 DNA reads TGTGCCAGCAGCCCCCAGGGATTAACCACAGATACGCAGTATTTT. It is translated as CASSPQGLTTDTQYF.